This T cell receptor beta chain was retrieved from a study of T-cell reconstitution after alpha-beta-depleted transplantation in children. General observations from the study: T-cell numbers and diversity, one year after transplant, stemmed largely from T cells that were newly produced. Reportedly, roughly two months post-transplant, alpha-beta T cells arose from several hundred expanded graft clones. Surviving recipient T cells and thymic progenitors accounted for the high day-60 TCRbeta diversity observed in some patients.

A library of TCRbeta sequences, prepared with unique molecular identifiers, was generated. A single record per CDR3 protein comes from TCRdb applying MiXCR to the PCR reads. The sample carries about 200,000 distinct CDR3 sequences, 6.6% recorded once. This clonotype was found a few times. Its antigen remains unknown. The clonotype comes from a boy under 10 years old with acute lymphoblastic leukemia, due to receive a stem cell transplant. The specimen comprised PBMCs, sampled before TCRalphabeta/CD19-depleted stem cell transplant.

CDR3 sequence reads: CSASGQGLAGELFF. The CDR3 nucleotides read TGCAGTGCTAGCGGCCAGGGGCTCGCCGGGGAGCTGTTTTTT. The chain is built from TRBV20-1 and TRBJ2-2; possible D gene TRBD1, 6 bases. The CDR3 is 14 residues long. From germline, CDR1 is DFQATT and CDR2 SNEGSKA (reference sequence). With 3 bases removed from V and 6 bases from J, the gap between germline ends came to 14 bases.